This T cell receptor beta chain was captured by sequencing in a study of metastatic and nonmetastatic thyroid tumors. The wider study: Samples came from malignant and benign thyroid patients, and repertoires were compared across blood and tumor or nodule tissue. Study-level results: TCR beta diversity was reportedly significantly higher in malignant thyroid tumors than benign nodules, in blood and tumor.

Germline V gene lookup returns CDR1 DFQATT and CDR2 SNEGSKA (reference sequence). The CDR3 extends over 18 amino acids. V was trimmed by 0 bases and J by 0 bases, leaving 18 bases between them. This clone was counted many times. No antigen is known for it. TCRdb recomputed clones from the PCR reads via MiXCR. The profile shows about 24,000 clones, roughly an eighth of them singletons. No treatment of any kind had been given to any patient before thyroid surgery. The chain recombines TRBV20-1 with TRBJ1-5; TRBD1 might be the D (6 bases). The sample consisted of blood. The origin of this receptor is a female donor with papillary thyroid cancer or a benign thyroid nodule (not recorded which). Some clones in this sample may be carry-over from other donors' samples. CDR3 residues: CSAREISRDTLSNQPQHF. In DNA, the CDR3 is TGCAGTGCTAGAGAAATAAGCCGGGACACCCTTAGCAATCAGCCCCAGCATTTT.